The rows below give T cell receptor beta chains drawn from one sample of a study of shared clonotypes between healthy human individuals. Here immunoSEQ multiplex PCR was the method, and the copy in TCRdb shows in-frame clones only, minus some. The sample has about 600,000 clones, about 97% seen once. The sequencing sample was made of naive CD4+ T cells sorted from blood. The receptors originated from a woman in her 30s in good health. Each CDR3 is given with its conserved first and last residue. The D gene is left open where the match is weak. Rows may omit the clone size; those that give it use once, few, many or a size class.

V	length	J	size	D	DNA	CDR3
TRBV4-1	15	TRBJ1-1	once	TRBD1	TGCGCCAGCAGCCGGACAGGGGAATGGAACACTGAAGCTTTCTTT	CASSRTGEWNTEAFF
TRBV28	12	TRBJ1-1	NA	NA	TGTGCCAGCAGGGCACCAAACACTGAAGCTTTCTTT	CASRAPNTEAFF
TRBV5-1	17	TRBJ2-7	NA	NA	TGCGCCAGCAGCTTCGGTTGGGGAAGCGTAGAATCCTACGAGCAGTACTTC	CASSFGWGSVESYEQYF
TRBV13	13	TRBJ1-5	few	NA	TGTGCCAGCAGCTCTCAGGGCAATCAGCCCCAGCATTTT	CASSSQGNQPQHF
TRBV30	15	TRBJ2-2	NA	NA	TGTGCCTGGAGTCCACTACAGGGGAACACCGGGGAGCTGTTTTTT	CAWSPLQGNTGELFF
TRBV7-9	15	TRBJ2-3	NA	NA	TGTGCCAGCAGCTTAAGCGGGCCGTCCACAGATACGCAGTATTTT	CASSLSGPSTDTQYF
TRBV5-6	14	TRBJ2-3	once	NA	TGTGCCAGCAGCCCCCGGGGACCCACAGATACGCAGTATTTT	CASSPRGPTDTQYF
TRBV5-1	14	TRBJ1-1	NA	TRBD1	TGCGCCAGCAGCCCGACAGGGGGGGTCACTGAAGCTTTCTTT	CASSPTGGVTEAFF
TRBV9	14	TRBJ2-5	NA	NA	TGTGCCAGCAGCTCCCGGAGCGGCCAAGAGACCCAGTACTTC	CASSSRSGQETQYF
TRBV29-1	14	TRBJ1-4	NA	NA	TGCAGCGTTGCGATGAATTCAATTGGGGAAAAACTGTTTTTT	CSVAMNSIGEKLFF
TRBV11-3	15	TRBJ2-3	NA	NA	TGTGCCAGCAGCCTCCATGGGGCTAGCACAGATACGCAGTATTTT	CASSLHGASTDTQYF
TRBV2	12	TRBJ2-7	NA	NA	TGTGCCAGCAGTGAAACAGACTACGAGCAGTACTTC	CASSETDYEQYF
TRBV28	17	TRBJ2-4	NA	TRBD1	TGTGCCAGCAGTTTTTTAGGAAGTACAGGGGTCAAAAACATTCAGTACTTC	CASSFLGSTGVKNIQYF
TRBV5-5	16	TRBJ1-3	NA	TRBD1	TGTGCCAGCGACGGACAGGTTTCGAGCTCTGGAAACACCATATATTTT	CASDGQVSSSGNTIYF
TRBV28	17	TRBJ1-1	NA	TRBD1	TGTGCCAGCAGTTTTCTTGGGACAGGGGGCTCGAACACTGAAGCTTTCTTT	CASSFLGTGGSNTEAFF